Listed below are T cell receptor beta chains from one sample, sequenced in a study of blood T cells in healthy people across ages. TCRdb itself ran the 5' RACE reads through MiXCR, one entry per CDR3 protein. The repertoire has roughly 700,000 distinct CDR3 sequences, around half of them found once; the top ten carry under 35%. Sequenced input: blood. These receptors were collected from a woman in her sixties or seventies in good health. CDR3s include the opening cysteine and the closing phenylalanine or tryptophan. Fields, in order: clone size, J gene, D gene, V gene, CDR3 protein, CDR3 DNA. The D gene is left open where the match is weak. A row's size may be missing; if present it is once, few, many or a size class.

clone_size: NA; j_call: TRBJ2-3; d_call: TRBD2; v_call: TRBV20-1; cdr3_aa: CSARESGSRADTQYF; cdr3_nt: TGCAGTGCCCGGGAGAGCGGGAGTAGGGCAGATACGCAGTATTTT
clone_size: NA; j_call: TRBJ1-2; d_call: TRBD1; v_call: TRBV7-2; cdr3_aa: CASSLGTGSNGYTF; cdr3_nt: TGTGCCAGCAGCTTAGGGACAGGGTCTAACGGCTACACCTTC
clone_size: NA; j_call: TRBJ2-7; d_call: TRBD2; v_call: TRBV20-1; cdr3_aa: CSARGLANYEQYF; cdr3_nt: TGCAGTGCGAGGGGACTAGCGAACTACGAGCAGTACTTC
clone_size: NA; j_call: TRBJ2-6; d_call: NA; v_call: TRBV7-9; cdr3_aa: CASSRRLAPSGANVLTF; cdr3_nt: TGTGCCAGCAGCCGTCGGCTGGCTCCCTCTGGGGCCAACGTCCTGACTTTC
clone_size: many; j_call: TRBJ2-7; d_call: NA; v_call: TRBV7-2; cdr3_aa: CASSQGQVYEQYF; cdr3_nt: TGTGCCAGCAGCCAGGGACAAGTATACGAGCAGTACTTC
clone_size: few; j_call: TRBJ2-7; d_call: TRBD1; v_call: TRBV7-3; cdr3_aa: CASSLTGGTGYYEQYF; cdr3_nt: TGTGCCAGCAGCTTAACGGGCGGGACAGGTTACTACGAGCAGTACTTC
clone_size: NA; j_call: TRBJ2-3; d_call: TRBD1; v_call: TRBV4-2; cdr3_aa: CTSSQGTGGTDTQYF; cdr3_nt: TGTACCAGCAGCCAAGGTACAGGGGGGACAGATACGCAGTATTTT
clone_size: many; j_call: TRBJ1-2; d_call: NA; v_call: TRBV7-8; cdr3_aa: CASSVAQWLGYTF; cdr3_nt: TGTGCCAGCAGCGTAGCGCAGTGGCTCGGCTACACCTTC
clone_size: NA; j_call: TRBJ2-1; d_call: TRBD1; v_call: TRBV9; cdr3_aa: CASSVGWQGALGSNEQFF; cdr3_nt: TGTGCCAGCAGCGTAGGTTGGCAGGGGGCGTTAGGGTCCAATGAGCAGTTCTTC
clone_size: NA; j_call: TRBJ1-1; d_call: NA; v_call: TRBV7-2; cdr3_aa: CASSFEMVGGAFF; cdr3_nt: TGTGCCAGCAGCTTCGAAATGGTAGGGGGAGCTTTCTTT
clone_size: few; j_call: TRBJ2-1; d_call: NA; v_call: TRBV12-3/TRBV12-4; cdr3_aa: CASSRGDRSYNEQFF; cdr3_nt: TGTGCCAGCAGTAGAGGGGATAGGTCCTACAATGAGCAGTTCTTC
clone_size: NA; j_call: TRBJ2-7; d_call: NA; v_call: TRBV4-3; cdr3_aa: CASSQQSGGYEQYF; cdr3_nt: TGCGCCAGCAGCCAGCAAAGCGGCGGATACGAGCAGTACTTC
clone_size: NA; j_call: TRBJ2-7; d_call: TRBD2; v_call: TRBV5-1; cdr3_aa: CASSNVAGSYEQYF; cdr3_nt: TGCGCCAGCAGCAACGTAGCGGGCTCCTACGAGCAGTACTTC
clone_size: NA; j_call: TRBJ2-4; d_call: NA; v_call: TRBV20-1; cdr3_aa: CSASPIGKNIQYF; cdr3_nt: TGCAGTGCTAGTCCCATTGGCAAAAACATTCAGTACTTC
clone_size: NA; j_call: TRBJ1-1; d_call: TRBD1; v_call: TRBV12-3/TRBV12-4; cdr3_aa: CASSPQLGQLNTEAFF; cdr3_nt: TGTGCCAGCAGTCCTCAACTGGGACAGCTGAACACTGAAGCTTTCTTT
clone_size: NA; j_call: TRBJ1-1; d_call: TRBD1; v_call: TRBV18; cdr3_aa: CASPQVGQKLNTEAFF; cdr3_nt: TGTGCCAGCCCCCAAGTGGGACAGAAGCTGAACACTGAAGCTTTCTTT
clone_size: NA; j_call: TRBJ1-1; d_call: NA; v_call: TRBV27; cdr3_aa: CASSFAGSLGNTEAFF; cdr3_nt: TGTGCCAGCAGTTTTGCGGGGAGTCTTGGGAACACTGAAGCTTTCTTT
clone_size: few; j_call: TRBJ2-7; d_call: TRBD2; v_call: TRBV7-2; cdr3_aa: CASSLVGAGGQWVYEQYF; cdr3_nt: TGTGCCAGCAGCTTAGTTGGAGCGGGAGGGCAGTGGGTTTACGAGCAGTACTTC
clone_size: NA; j_call: TRBJ2-7; d_call: TRBD1; v_call: TRBV7-2; cdr3_aa: CASSRDRAIYEQYF; cdr3_nt: TGTGCCAGCAGCCGGGACAGGGCTATCTACGAGCAGTACTTC
clone_size: NA; j_call: TRBJ1-2; d_call: NA; v_call: TRBV3-1; cdr3_aa: CASSHQGSASTHYGYTF; cdr3_nt: TGTGCCAGCAGCCATCAAGGGTCGGCGAGTACCCACTATGGCTACACCTTC
clone_size: NA; j_call: TRBJ1-5; d_call: NA; v_call: TRBV10-3; cdr3_aa: CAISDGGWNQPQHF; cdr3_nt: TGTGCCATCAGTGATGGGGGGTGGAATCAGCCCCAGCATTTT
clone_size: NA; j_call: TRBJ2-2; d_call: NA; v_call: TRBV3-1; cdr3_aa: CASSQVWDTGELFF; cdr3_nt: TGTGCCAGCAGCCAAGTCTGGGACACCGGGGAGCTGTTTTTT
clone_size: NA; j_call: TRBJ2-4; d_call: TRBD1; v_call: TRBV15; cdr3_aa: CATSSRQGNIQYF; cdr3_nt: TGTGCCACCAGCAGCCGACAGGGGAACATTCAGTACTTC
clone_size: NA; j_call: TRBJ2-5; d_call: TRBD2; v_call: TRBV6-5; cdr3_aa: CASRLAGAVETQYF; cdr3_nt: TGTGCCAGCAGGCTAGCGGGAGCGGTGGAGACCCAGTACTTC
clone_size: NA; j_call: TRBJ2-1; d_call: NA; v_call: TRBV27; cdr3_aa: CACSFRAPQGSSYNEQFF; cdr3_nt: TGTGCCTGCAGTTTTAGGGCACCACAGGGAAGCTCCTACAATGAGCAGTTCTTC
clone_size: NA; j_call: TRBJ1-1; d_call: NA; v_call: TRBV6-1; cdr3_aa: CASSELEGRGVRTEAFF; cdr3_nt: TGTGCCAGCAGTGAATTGGAGGGACGGGGGGTTCGGACTGAAGCTTTCTTT
clone_size: NA; j_call: TRBJ2-2; d_call: NA; v_call: TRBV20-1; cdr3_aa: CSARKRGGDTGELFF; cdr3_nt: TGCAGTGCTAGAAAAAGGGGGGGAGACACCGGGGAGCTGTTTTTT
clone_size: NA; j_call: TRBJ2-7; d_call: TRBD1; v_call: TRBV20-1; cdr3_aa: CSARVRTGASEQYF; cdr3_nt: TGCAGTGCTAGAGTCCGGACAGGGGCTTCCGAGCAGTACTTC
clone_size: NA; j_call: TRBJ2-7; d_call: NA; v_call: TRBV4-3; cdr3_aa: CASSQEYSAYNEQYF; cdr3_nt: TGCGCCAGCAGCCAAGAGTATTCCGCCTACAATGAGCAGTACTTC
clone_size: NA; j_call: TRBJ2-7; d_call: NA; v_call: TRBV4-2; cdr3_aa: CASSLDESSYEQYF; cdr3_nt: TGTGCCAGCAGCTTAGACGAAAGCTCCTACGAGCAGTACTTC
clone_size: few; j_call: TRBJ2-7; d_call: TRBD1; v_call: TRBV5-1; cdr3_aa: CASSKIQGGEKVYEQYF; cdr3_nt: TGCGCCAGCAGCAAAATCCAAGGGGGCGAGAAGGTCTACGAGCAGTACTTC
clone_size: NA; j_call: TRBJ2-1; d_call: NA; v_call: TRBV4-1; cdr3_aa: CASSQGSDSSYNGQFF; cdr3_nt: TGCGCCAGCAGCCAGGGGAGCGACAGCTCCTACAATGGGCAGTTCTTC
clone_size: NA; j_call: TRBJ2-5; d_call: NA; v_call: TRBV5-1; cdr3_aa: CASSSLSETQYF; cdr3_nt: TGCGCCAGCAGCTCTCTAAGCGAGACCCAGTACTTC
clone_size: NA; j_call: TRBJ2-5; d_call: NA; v_call: TRBV4-3; cdr3_aa: CASSQAGTGEGETQYF; cdr3_nt: TGCGCCAGCAGCCAAGCCGGGACGGGAGAGGGTGAGACCCAGTACTTC
clone_size: NA; j_call: TRBJ2-1; d_call: NA; v_call: TRBV15; cdr3_aa: CATSRVQGLLGNEQFF; cdr3_nt: TGTGCCACCAGCAGAGTCCAGGGCCTGTTGGGCAATGAGCAGTTCTTC
clone_size: many; j_call: TRBJ2-3; d_call: NA; v_call: TRBV29-1; cdr3_aa: CSVDDGTDTQYF; cdr3_nt: TGCAGCGTTGACGACGGCACAGATACGCAGTATTTT
clone_size: NA; j_call: TRBJ1-1; d_call: TRBD1; v_call: TRBV7-3; cdr3_aa: CASSLSRGLGTEAFF; cdr3_nt: TGTGCCAGCAGCTTAAGCAGGGGGTTGGGGACTGAAGCTTTCTTT
clone_size: few; j_call: TRBJ2-1; d_call: NA; v_call: TRBV20-1; cdr3_aa: CSARDLALVYEQFF; cdr3_nt: TGCAGTGCTAGAGATCTCGCACTAGTCTATGAGCAGTTCTTC
clone_size: few; j_call: TRBJ2-1; d_call: NA; v_call: TRBV29-1; cdr3_aa: CSVEDSWEPYNEQFF; cdr3_nt: TGCAGCGTTGAAGATTCGTGGGAACCCTACAATGAGCAGTTCTTC
clone_size: once; j_call: TRBJ2-7; d_call: NA; v_call: TRBV6-2/TRBV6-3; cdr3_aa: CASSIITGPYEQYF; cdr3_nt: TGTGCCAGCAGCATCATAACAGGGCCCTACGAGCAGTACTTC
clone_size: NA; j_call: TRBJ2-6; d_call: TRBD1; v_call: TRBV12-3/TRBV12-4; cdr3_aa: CASSSGQGISGANVLTF; cdr3_nt: TGTGCCAGCAGTTCCGGACAGGGAATCTCTGGGGCCAACGTCCTGACTTTC
clone_size: NA; j_call: TRBJ2-7; d_call: TRBD2; v_call: TRBV7-2; cdr3_aa: CASCRAGAVAGGFEQYF; cdr3_nt: TGTGCCAGCTGTAGGGCAGGGGCGGTAGCGGGAGGTTTTGAGCAGTACTTC
clone_size: once; j_call: TRBJ2-1; d_call: TRBD2; v_call: TRBV9; cdr3_aa: CASRDAPSGRPPYEQFF; cdr3_nt: TGTGCCAGCAGGGATGCCCCTAGCGGGAGACCCCCCTACGAGCAGTTCTTC
clone_size: NA; j_call: TRBJ2-7; d_call: NA; v_call: TRBV10-3; cdr3_aa: CAISPASGSYEQYF; cdr3_nt: TGTGCCATCAGCCCCGCGTCGGGTTCCTACGAGCAGTACTTC
clone_size: NA; j_call: TRBJ2-3; d_call: TRBD1; v_call: TRBV12-3/TRBV12-4; cdr3_aa: CASSLLGQGYPSTDTQYF; cdr3_nt: TGTGCCAGCAGTTTACTCGGACAGGGCTACCCGAGCACAGATACGCAGTATTTT
clone_size: NA; j_call: TRBJ1-2; d_call: TRBD1; v_call: TRBV6-5; cdr3_aa: CASSYRQGARNGYTF; cdr3_nt: TGTGCCAGCAGTTACCGGCAGGGGGCGCGGAATGGCTACACCTTC
clone_size: NA; j_call: TRBJ2-7; d_call: NA; v_call: TRBV6-1; cdr3_aa: CASSVGLNSYEQYF; cdr3_nt: TGTGCCAGCAGCGTGGGGCTCAACTCCTACGAGCAGTACTTC
clone_size: once; j_call: TRBJ2-1; d_call: TRBD2; v_call: TRBV9; cdr3_aa: CASSVDASGYNEQFF; cdr3_nt: TGTGCCAGCAGCGTAGACGCTAGCGGTTACAATGAGCAGTTCTTC
clone_size: NA; j_call: TRBJ2-7; d_call: NA; v_call: TRBV21-1; cdr3_aa: CASNGGRLPYNEQYF; cdr3_nt: TGTGCCAGCAACGGGGGTCGACTACCCTACAATGAGCAGTACTTC